The 9 T cell receptor beta chains given below trace back to one sample, sequenced in a study of T cells in narcolepsy. TCRdb keeps only in-frame clones here, not all; method: immunoSEQ multiplex PCR. Here the sample spans tens of thousands of clones, approximately 80% being singletons. The specimen sequenced was memory (CD45RA-) CD4+ T cells from blood. These receptors were taken from a human donor in good health.

The CDR3 DNA sequence: TGTGCCAGTACTGGACAGTACTATGGCTACACCTTC. It encodes CASTGQYYGYTF. The chain is built from TRBV19 and TRBJ1-2, with a possible D match to TRBD1 (6 bases). CDR3 length equals 12 residues. The germline V and J ends were trimmed by 7 bases and 3 bases, with 9 bases remaining between them. The germline V gene encodes CDR1 LNHDA and CDR2 SQIVND (reference sequence).

The chain combines TRBV9 with TRBJ2-1; 8 nucleotides line up with TRBD2. Trimming at V came to 4 bases and at J to 0 bases, leaving 6 bases not matched to a gene. The CDR3 spans 16 residues. Germline CDR1 is SGDLS and CDR2 is YYNGEE. The chain's CDR3 is CASSHIAGSSYNEQFF. The CDR3 nucleotides are TGTGCCAGCAGCCACATAGCGGGGAGCTCCTACAATGAGCAGTTCTTC.

The chain has TRBV19 and TRBJ2-6; D uncertain. CDR1 and CDR2 (germline): LNHDA, SQIVND (reference sequence). This CDR3 has 14 amino acids. V was pared by 10 bases and J by 3 bases, with 13 bases between. CDR3 residues: CATKQTGGANVLTF. The CDR3 coding sequence is TGTGCCACAAAGCAGACCGGTGGGGCCAACGTCCTGACTTTC.

This clone is a singleton in its sample. This chain links TRBV10-2 with TRBJ1-2; D might be TRBD1 (5 bases). The CDR3 is made up of 15 amino acids. The ends were cut back, 6 bases at V and 1 base at J, with 15 bases in the middle. Germline lookup yields CDR1 WSHSY and CDR2 SAAADI. Written as DNA, the CDR3 is TGCGCCAGCAGAGCCGACAGTTCTTTTAACTATGGCTACACCTTC. Encoded protein: CASRADSSFNYGYTF.

The rearrangement joins TRBV7-2 to TRBJ2-1; D perhaps matches TRBD2 (7 bases). Looked up from germline, CDR1 is SGHTA and CDR2 is FQGNSA. V lost 5 bases and J 9 bases, leaving 14 bases between the germline ends. The CDR3 length is 13 residues. CDR3 DNA: TGTGCCAGCAGCCCGAAGGGGGGGACTGAGCAGTTCTTC. The encoded protein is CASSPKGGTEQFF.

The CDR3 sequence: CASSRRSGGQETQYF. In DNA form, the CDR3 reads TGTGCCAGCAGCCGGAGGTCCGGGGGCCAAGAGACCCAGTACTTC. This sequence joins TRBV5-4 and TRBJ2-5; possible D gene TRBD2, 6 bases. V lost 4 bases to trimming and J lost 1 base, with 14 bases between them. CDR3 length: 15 amino acids. The V gene's germline CDR1 is SGHNT and CDR2 YYREEE (reference sequence). The full variable domain, rest sourced from reference TRBV5-4 and TRBJ2-5, is ETGVTQSPTHLIKTRGQQVTLRCSSQSGHNTVSWYQQALGQGPQFIFQYYREEENGRGNFPPRFSGLQFPNYSSELNVNALELDDSALYLCASSRRSGGQETQYFGPGTRLLVL.

The CDR3 DNA sequence: TGTGCCAGCAGCTCGGGACAGGGGAACACCGGGGAGCTGTTTTTT. Its protein is CASSSGQGNTGELFF. This chain uses TRBV7-9 with TRBJ2-2; 9 bases are a match to TRBD1. CDR3 length: 15 amino acids. Germline CDR1 SEHNR, CDR2 FQNEAQ (reference sequence). The ends lost 4 bases at V and 1 base at J; junction bases unmatched: 1.

V gene TRBV4-3 combines with J gene TRBJ1-2, with 7 bases fitting TRBD1. Losses at the gene ends were 4 bases for V and 4 bases for J; bases not matched to a gene: 3. The V gene's germline CDR1 is LGHNA and CDR2 YSLEER. The CDR3 is 13 amino acids. The CDR3 is CASSPTGVYGYTF. CDR3 nucleotides: TGCGCCAGCAGCCCAACAGGGGTCTATGGCTACACCTTC.

The CDR3 DNA reads as TGTGCCAGCAGCGCGGACAGAAAGACCGGGGAGCTGTTTTTT. Translation: CASSADRKTGELFF. This chain joins TRBV7-9 and TRBJ2-2, with D possibly TRBD1 on 6 matching bases. Between the trimmed V and J ends, which lost 5 bases and 5 bases, there was a span of 12 bases. CDR1 is SEHNR and CDR2 is FQNEAQ in the germline V gene (reference sequence). CDR3 length: 14 amino acids.